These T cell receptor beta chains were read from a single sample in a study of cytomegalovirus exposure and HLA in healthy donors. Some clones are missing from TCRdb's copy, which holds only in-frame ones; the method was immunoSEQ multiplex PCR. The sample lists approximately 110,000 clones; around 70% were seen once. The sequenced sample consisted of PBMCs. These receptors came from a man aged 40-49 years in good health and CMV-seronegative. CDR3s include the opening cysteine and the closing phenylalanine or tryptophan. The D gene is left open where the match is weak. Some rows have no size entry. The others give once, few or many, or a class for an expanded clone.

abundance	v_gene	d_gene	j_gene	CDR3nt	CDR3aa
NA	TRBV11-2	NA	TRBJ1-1	TGTGCCAGCAGGAAACCCGGACAGAAGAACACTGAAGCTTTCTTT	CASRKPGQKNTEAFF
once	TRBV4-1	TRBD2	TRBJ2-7	TGCGCCAGCAGCCAAAATCCGGCTAGCGGCTACGAGCAGTACTTC	CASSQNPASGYEQYF
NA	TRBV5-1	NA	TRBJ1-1	TGCGCCAGCAGCCTAGGACAGCGTGAAGCTTTCTTT	CASSLGQREAFF
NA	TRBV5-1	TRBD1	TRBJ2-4	TGCGCCAGCAGCCTCGGACAGGGTCGAGCATGGGCCATTCAGTACTTC	CASSLGQGRAWAIQYF
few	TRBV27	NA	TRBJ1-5	TGTGCCAGCAGTCCCCGACTGGGCAATCAGCCCCAGCATTTT	CASSPRLGNQPQHF
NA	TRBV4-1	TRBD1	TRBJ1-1	TGCGCCAGCAGCCAAGAGGGACAGCCCCTGAGGGGAGCTTTCTTT	CASSQEGQPLRGAFF
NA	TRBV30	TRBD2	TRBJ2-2	TGTGCCTGGAGCCCGGGACTAGCAGTCGGGGAGCTGTTTTTT	CAWSPGLAVGELFF
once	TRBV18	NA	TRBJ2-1	TGTGCCAGCTCACCACCGGAGGGTCTGATGGGTGAGCAGTTCTTC	CASSPPEGLMGEQFF
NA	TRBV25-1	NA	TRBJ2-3	TGTGCCAGCAGGGGGAGTGGCACAGATACGCAGTATTTT	CASRGSGTDTQYF
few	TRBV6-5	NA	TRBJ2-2	TGTGCCAGCGGGAGATTGAACACCGGGGAGCTGTTTTTT	CASGRLNTGELFF
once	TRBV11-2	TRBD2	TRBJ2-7	TGTGCCAGCAGCCCGAGACTAGCGGGAGGGATAAACGAGCAGTACTTC	CASSPRLAGGINEQYF
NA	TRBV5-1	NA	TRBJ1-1	TGCGCCAGCAGCTGGGCCACGAACACTGAAGCTTTCTTT	CASSWATNTEAFF
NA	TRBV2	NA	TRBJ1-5	TGTGCCAGCAGTTGGGTAGGGGGTCAGGGGCCCCAGCATTTT	CASSWVGGQGPQHF
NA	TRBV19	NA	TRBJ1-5	TGTGCCAGTAGTAAGGATCCAAGGCGGGGCAATCAGCCCCAGCATTTT	CASSKDPRRGNQPQHF
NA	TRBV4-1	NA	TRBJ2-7	TGCGCCAGCAGCCGCTTTTGGGGACTTCAAACCGAGCAGTACTTC	CASSRFWGLQTEQYF
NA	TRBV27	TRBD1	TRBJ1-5	TGTGCCAGCAGTTGGACAGGGGCGGCCCTCGTGCCCCAGCATTTT	CASSWTGAALVPQHF
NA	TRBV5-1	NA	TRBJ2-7	TGCGCCAGCAGCTCTGACACTTACGAGCAGTACTTC	CASSSDTYEQYF
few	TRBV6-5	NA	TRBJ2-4	TGTGCCAGCAGTTACGGTGGCCTAGCCAAAAACATTCAGTACTTC	CASSYGGLAKNIQYF
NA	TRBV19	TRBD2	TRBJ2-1	TGTGCCACCACCCGAGTAGCGGGCCTTGGGAATGAGCAGTTCTTC	CATTRVAGLGNEQFF
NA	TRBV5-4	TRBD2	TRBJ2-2	TGTGCCAGCAGCCTAGCGGGAGTAAAGACCGGGGAGCTGTTTTTT	CASSLAGVKTGELFF
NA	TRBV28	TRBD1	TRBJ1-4	TGTGGCGGGCCGGGACAGGGCGCTGCAACTAATGAAAAACTGTTTTTT	CGGPGQGAATNEKLFF